Below, 8 T cell receptor beta chains from the same sample are listed, as sequenced in a study of blood T cell repertoires in COVID-19 (dated by TCRdb to the early 2020s). The protocol used for the library was the immunoSEQ multiplex PCR assay. In its TCRdb copy, this immuneACCESS table keeps in-frame sequences only and misses some clones. Where compared with another copy, unresolved V genes explain less than half of these, and the others have no known cause. This sample gives roughly 65,000 clones in total; around nine tenths of them show up just once. Together, the top ten hold roughly 14% of the sample. The specimen was peripheral blood. The receptors were sampled from an older woman with acute or convalescent COVID-19.

V gene TRBV19 combines with J gene TRBJ1-5; the D gene is possibly TRBD1 (5 bases). Germline assignment: CDR1 LNHDA and CDR2 SQIVND (reference sequence). V was cut by 7 bases and J by 7 bases, with 11 bases left in between. The CDR3 runs to 12 residues. The DNA for the CDR3 is TGTGCCAGTACCCAGGGCCAACAGCCCCAGCATTTT. Translating it yields CASTQGQQPQHF.

The chain recombines TRBV5-6 with TRBJ1-5, with D perhaps matching TRBD1 (5 bases). This CDR3 comprises 13 residues. Trimming took 4 bases from V and 9 from J, leaving 14 bases between them. Per the germline V gene, CDR1 is SGHDT and CDR2 is YYEEEE. The CDR3 bases are TGTGCCAGCAGCCACCGACAGTTTTCGCCCCAGCATTTT. As protein: CASSHRQFSPQHF.

V gene TRBV6-6 combines with J gene TRBJ1-1, with 7 bases matching TRBD1. The trim removed 5 bases at V and 0 bases at J, leaving 12 bases unmatched. Germline CDR1 is MNHNY and CDR2 is SVGAGI (reference sequence). The CDR3 contains 17 residues. The CDR3 DNA sequence: TGTGCCAGCAGTCTTAGACAGGGAGTGGTATTGAACACTGAAGCTTTCTTT. It yields the protein CASSLRQGVVLNTEAFF.

This rearrangement joins TRBV11-2 to TRBJ1-2, with D tentatively TRBD1 (6 bases). CDR3 length equals 13 residues. Trimming stripped 3 bases from V and 8 bases from J, with 13 bases between. Germline values: CDR1 SGHAT, CDR2 FQNNGV. CDR3: CASSLGAYGGYTF. The CDR3 DNA is TGTGCCAGCAGCTTGGGGGCATACGGGGGCTACACCTTC.

This clone was recorded a few times. The gene calls are TRBV11-2 and TRBJ2-1, with TRBD2 matching 12 bases. The CDR3 has 13 residues. Trimming took 8 bases from V and 7 from J; bases not matched to a gene: 3. The germline gives CDR1 SGHAT, CDR2 FQNNGV. CDR3 protein: CASGLAGTNEQFF. The CDR3 DNA reads as TGTGCCAGCGGACTAGCGGGAACTAATGAGCAGTTCTTC.

The DNA of the CDR3 is TGTGCCAGCTCACAACAGGGGCAAAACTATGGCTACACCTTC. As protein: CASSQQGQNYGYTF. The chain employs TRBV18 and TRBJ1-2; 7 bases line up with TRBD1. Germline assignment: CDR1 KGHSH and CDR2 LQKENI. The CDR3 covers 14 residues. Germline trimming cut 4 bases from V and 2 bases from J; bases unmatched to any gene: 4.

This clone has just a few counts. The V call is TRBV2, the J call TRBJ2-2; D is possibly TRBD2 (6 bases). V lost 6 bases to trimming and J lost 0 bases, with 14 bases between them. CDR3 length equals 16 residues. Germline CDR1 is SNHLY and CDR2 is FYNNEI. The CDR3 DNA sequence: TGTGCCAGCAGGCGGGACCGACTCCCGAACACCGGGGAGCTGTTTTTT. Its translation is CASRRDRLPNTGELFF.

The CDR3 loop reads CSASSRDRQETQYF. The CDR3 DNA reads TGCAGCGCCTCCTCACGGGACAGGCAAGAGACCCAGTACTTC. V usage is TRBV29-1 and J usage is TRBJ2-5, with 8 bases identical to TRBD1. CDR3 length equals 14 residues. Per the germline V gene, CDR1 is SQVTM and CDR2 is ANQGSEA. The ends lost 7 bases at V and 2 bases at J; junction bases unmatched: 9.